This TCR beta chain was found in a study of Graves' ophthalmopathy and Graves' hyperthyroidism. CDR3 regions of TCR beta were amplified from RNA transcripts. HTBI primers primed a first-round RT-PCR, and a second-round multiplex PCR followed. TCRdb used MiXCR to reprocess the multiplex PCR reads, holding one entry per CDR3 protein. The data contain over a million distinct CDR3 sequences, roughly two fifths of them singletons. This clonotype was sampled from an adult man with Graves' hyperthyroidism. What was sequenced was peripheral blood or thyroid tissue (not recorded which).

CDR3 sequence reads: CASSLGGPAGNTEAFF. CDR3 DNA: TGTGCCAGCAGCTTAGGGGGCCCGGCAGGGAACACTGAAGCTTTCTTT. This sequence joins TRBV11-1 and TRBJ1-1; the D gene is possibly TRBD1 (5 bases). Per the germline V gene, CDR1 is SGHAT and CDR2 is FQDESV (reference sequence). The CDR3 length is 16 residues. V lost 1 base and J lost 1, with 13 bases in between.